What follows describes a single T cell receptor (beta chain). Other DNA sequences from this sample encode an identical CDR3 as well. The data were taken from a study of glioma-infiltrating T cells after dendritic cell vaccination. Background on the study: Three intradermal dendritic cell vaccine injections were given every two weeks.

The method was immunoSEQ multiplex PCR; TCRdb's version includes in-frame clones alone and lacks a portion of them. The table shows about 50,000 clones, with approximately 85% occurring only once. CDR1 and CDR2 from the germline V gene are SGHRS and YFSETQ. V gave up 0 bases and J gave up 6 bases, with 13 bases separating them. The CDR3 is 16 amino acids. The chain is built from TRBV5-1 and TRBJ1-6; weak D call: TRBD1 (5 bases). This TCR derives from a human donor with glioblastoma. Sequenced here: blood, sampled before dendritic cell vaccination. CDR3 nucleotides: TGCGCCAGCAGCTTGGGAGACAGCTCTTTTAATTCACCCCTCCACTTT. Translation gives CASSLGDSSFNSPLHF.